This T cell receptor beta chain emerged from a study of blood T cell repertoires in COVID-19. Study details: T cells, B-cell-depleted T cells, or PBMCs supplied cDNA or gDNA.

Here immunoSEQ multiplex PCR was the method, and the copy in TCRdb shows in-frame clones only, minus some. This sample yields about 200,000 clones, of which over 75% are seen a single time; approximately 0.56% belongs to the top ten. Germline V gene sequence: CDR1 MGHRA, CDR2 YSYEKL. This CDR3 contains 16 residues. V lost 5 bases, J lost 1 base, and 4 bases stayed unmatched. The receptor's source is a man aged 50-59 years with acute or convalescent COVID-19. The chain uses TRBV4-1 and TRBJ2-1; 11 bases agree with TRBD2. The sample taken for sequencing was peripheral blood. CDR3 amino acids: CASSGTSGGSYNEQFF. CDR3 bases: TGCGCCAGCAGCGGTACTAGCGGGGGTTCCTACAATGAGCAGTTCTTC.